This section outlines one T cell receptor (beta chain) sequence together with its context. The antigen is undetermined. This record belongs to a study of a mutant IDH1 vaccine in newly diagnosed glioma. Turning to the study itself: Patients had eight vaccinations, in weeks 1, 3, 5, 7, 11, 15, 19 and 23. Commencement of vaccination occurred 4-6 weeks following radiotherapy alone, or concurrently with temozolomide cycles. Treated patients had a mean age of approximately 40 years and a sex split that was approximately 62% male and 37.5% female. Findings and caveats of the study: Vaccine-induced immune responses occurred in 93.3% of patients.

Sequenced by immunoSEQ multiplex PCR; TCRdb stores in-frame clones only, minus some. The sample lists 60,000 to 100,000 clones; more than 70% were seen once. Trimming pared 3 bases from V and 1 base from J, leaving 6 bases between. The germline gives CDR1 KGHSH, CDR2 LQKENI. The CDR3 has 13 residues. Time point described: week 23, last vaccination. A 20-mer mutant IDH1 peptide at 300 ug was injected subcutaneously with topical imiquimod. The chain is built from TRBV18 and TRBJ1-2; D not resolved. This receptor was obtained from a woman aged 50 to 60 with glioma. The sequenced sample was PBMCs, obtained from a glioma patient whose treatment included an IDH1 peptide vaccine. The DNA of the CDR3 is TGTGCCAGCTCACCTACAATTAACTATGGCTACACCTTC. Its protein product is CASSPTINYGYTF.